This entry is about one T cell receptor (beta chain). Its specificity is not known. In blood CD8+ and CD4+ T cells, TCR beta underwent sequencing. Controls were healthy donors (matched for age and sex). It was with random hexamers that about 0.45 to 1 ug RNA was reverse transcribed. An immunoSEQ multiplex PCR generated amplified TCR beta CDR3 products spanning 54 Vbeta and 13 Jbeta. TCRdb fed the immunoSEQ multiplex PCR reads into MiXCR, producing one record per CDR3 protein. Of some 170,000 distinct CDR3 sequences detected, 80% to 95% appear once; the ten largest clones hold 0.13%. The entry originates in a study of CD8 T cells in Susac syndrome. V was trimmed by 3 bases and J by 4 bases, leaving 6 bases between them. The CDR3 has 12 residues. Germline V CDR1 and CDR2: SGHVS, FNYEAQ. Study observations and caveats: As acknowledged by the study, its TCR sequencing and HLA analysis included a relatively small number of individuals.

This TCR was sampled from a human donor in good health. The sequencing sample was made of CD4+ T cells from PBMCs. This chain uses TRBV7-6 with TRBJ1-2; D call uncertain. This CDR3 reads CASSLYLYGYTF. The CDR3 region has the DNA TGTGCCAGCAGCTTGTACCTCTATGGCTACACCTTC.